The T cell receptor beta chain described here comes from a study of cytomegalovirus exposure and HLA in healthy donors. Amplification used 60 Vbeta primers and 13 Jbeta primers. The method was immunoSEQ multiplex PCR; TCRdb's version includes in-frame clones alone and lacks a portion of them. The data contain about 220,000 clones, 76% of them singletons. This CDR3 region has 12 residues. In germline, CDR1 is SEHNR, CDR2 FQNEAQ (reference sequence). Trimming stripped 1 base from V and 9 bases from J, with 10 bases between. This receptor was obtained from a man aged 18 to 30 in good health and CMV-seronegative. Source material: PBMCs. The chain combines TRBV7-9 with TRBJ2-7; D is unresolved. CDR3 residues: CASSLGPTGQYF. The CDR3 DNA follows: TGTGCCAGCAGCTTAGGCCCCACGGGGCAGTACTTC.